The next 2 T cell receptor beta chains were all read from a single sample in a study of T-cell memory formation after mild COVID-19. TCRdb recomputed calls from the 5' RACE reads with MiXCR, one row per CDR3 protein. The table has about 4,300 distinct CDR3 sequences, around 16% seen once. Sequences were obtained from PBMCs or a T cell subset sorted from them (not recorded which). These receptors came from an adult who had mild COVID-19 (a few samples of this study predate the infection). Cell type and time point are not known.

The J gene is TRBJ2-3, the V gene TRBV29-1; TRBD1 agrees at 8 bases. The CDR3 sequence is 14 residues long. Germline assignment: CDR1 SQVTM and CDR2 ANQGSEA. Trimming took 3 bases from V and 1 from J; bases not matched to a gene: 3. The CDR3 DNA reads TGCAGCGTTGACAGGGGGCGCGGCACAGATACGCAGTATTTT. Translating it yields CSVDRGRGTDTQYF.

By frequency in the sample, this clonotype is medium-sized. J is TRBJ1-4 and V is TRBV12-5; D gene unclear. This CDR3 is built from 16 residues. V was trimmed by 0 bases and J by 0 bases, leaving 8 bases between them. Germline CDR1 and CDR2: LGHNT and FRNRAP. CDR3 residues: CASGLVVRATNEKLFF. The CDR3 nucleotides are TGTGCTAGTGGTTTGGTAGTTCGCGCAACTAATGAAAAACTGTTTTTT. The variable domain in full, completed from reference TRBV12-5 and TRBJ1-4, reads DARVTQTPRHKVTEMGQEVTMRCQPILGHNTVFWYRQTMMQGLELLAYFRNRAPLDDSGMPKDRFSAEMPDATLATLKIQPSEPRDSAVYFCASGLVVRATNEKLFFGSGTQLSVL.